A selection of T cell receptor beta chains follows, all from one sample in a study of blood T cell repertoires in COVID-19. TCRdb's table, derived via immunoSEQ multiplex PCR, lists solely in-frame clones and lacks some. The data hold roughly 300,000 clones, with approximately 80% observed a single time. Material for sequencing was peripheral blood. The receptors come from a woman aged 55-70 years with active or convalescent COVID-19. Each CDR3 is given with its conserved first and last residue.

TRBJ2-5 | TRBV25-1 | 17 | CASSEPPFASGGGTQYF
TRBJ2-7 | TRBV19 | 15 | CASSMSGAYSYEQYF
TRBJ2-5 | TRBV6-2/TRBV6-3 | 15 | CASSYSQGGGETQYF
TRBJ2-3 | TRBV7-2 | 15 | CASSVIAGRKDTQYF
TRBJ2-3 | TRBV3-1/TRBV3-2 | 20 | CASSQDFRSGGLLPTDTQYF
TRBJ2-7 | TRBV2 | 12 | CASAGTSYEQYF
TRBJ2-3 | TRBV9 | 15 | CASSVGQGVGNTQYF
TRBJ2-1 | TRBV7-9 | 16 | CASSLARGGPKSEQFF
TRBJ2-7 | TRBV4-1 | 16 | CASSRSPRTASYEQYF
TRBJ1-1 | TRBV11-2 | 16 | CASSLRGRPEKPEAFF
TRBJ1-6 | TRBV4-2 | 16 | CASSRGTDGDNSPLHF
TRBJ1-1 | TRBV9 | 13 | CASSSQGLAEAFF
TRBJ1-5 | TRBV10-3 | 13 | CAINDRGDQPQHF
TRBJ2-5 | TRBV15 | 18 | CATSRVGQGSLARETQYF
TRBJ1-2 | TRBV6-5 | 15 | CASSYGRGTGTGYTF
TRBJ2-7 | TRBV11-3 | 14 | CASSLVGPEAEQYF
TRBJ2-1 | TRBV12-3/TRBV12-4 | 10 | CASSSDEQFF
TRBJ2-2 | TRBV4-3 | 15 | CASSPGTGNTGELFF
TRBJ2-1 | TRBV9 | 12 | CASSVGGDEQFF
TRBJ1-1 | TRBV9 | 14 | CASSRQGRDTEAFF
TRBJ1-1 | TRBV11-2 | 13 | CASSLDRNTEAFF
TRBJ1-1 | TRBV7-9 | 13 | CASSSSGTGRAFF
TRBJ1-4 | TRBV30 | 12 | CAWRRQNEKLFF
TRBJ2-7 | TRBV11-1 | 14 | CASSLDITTYEQYF
TRBJ2-2 | TRBV5-5 | 16 | CASSLFGRVNTGELFF
TRBJ1-4 | TRBV10-3 | 13 | CASRDGTNEKLFF
TRBJ2-3 | TRBV7-3 | 15 | CASRPAGVPTDTQYF
TRBJ2-1 | TRBV7-2 | 16 | CASSHDLQISYNEQFF
TRBJ2-1 | TRBV11-2 | 16 | CASSASGTDVYNEQFF
TRBJ2-3 | TRBV6-5 | 15 | CASSYEGLGADTQYF
TRBJ1-2 | TRBV7-9 | 15 | CASSFSRTGRNGYTF
TRBJ1-2 | TRBV7-8 | 12 | CASSFAVDGYTF
TRBJ1-5 | TRBV7-8 | 15 | CASSLPTGGTQPQHF
TRBJ1-5 | TRBV19 | 17 | CASSTSGAGDDNQPQHF
TRBJ1-4 | TRBV5-4 | 16 | CASSLDRSATNEKLFF
TRBJ1-2 | TRBV20-1 | 11 | CSIQGNYGYTF
TRBJ2-1 | TRBV5-8 | 13 | CASSLEGAREQFF
TRBJ2-3 | TRBV5-1 | 14 | CASSQGPSTDTQYF
TRBJ2-2 | TRBV19 | 16 | CASSIDWDRGSGELFF
TRBJ1-3 | TRBV3-1/TRBV3-2 | 19 | CASSLIGTWDRNSGNTIYF
TRBJ2-7 | TRBV9 | 15 | CASSVFPGQEYEQYF
TRBJ1-5 | TRBV19 | 15 | CASTPRGFRNQPQHF
TRBJ1-1 | TRBV6-5 | 13 | CASSWAWNTEAFF
TRBJ2-1 | TRBV7-3 | 15 | CASSALAGGLDEQFF
TRBJ1-1 | TRBV15 | 13 | CATSRTGGAEAFF
TRBJ2-1 | TRBV7-2 | 15 | CASSTDRGSYNEQFF